This T cell receptor (beta chain) came from a study of blood T cell repertoires in COVID-19. Turning to the study itself: Material from acute and convalescent COVID-19 was sourced from the United States, Italy and Spain. The cDNA or gDNA used as material had been derived from T cells, B-cell-depleted T cells, or PBMCs.

Original processing notes: It was from reference gene primer amplification that nucleated cell counts were estimated. Profiling relied on immunoSEQ multiplex PCR, and the TCRdb table lists in-frame clones only, not all of them. D and trimming were read from the DNA, whereas the V and J calls and clone size are those reported in that table. The table includes more than 200,000 clones, approximately 78% detected once. It was during active infection that Seattle patients were enrolled and then longitudinally followed. The V and J ends lost 0 bases and 10 bases respectively, with 14 bases between them. Germline lookup yields CDR1 SGHRS and CDR2 YFSETQ. The length of the CDR3 is 15 residues.

This clonotype was obtained from a woman of 80 years or more with COVID-19, enrolled during active disease. The sample consisted of peripheral blood. The genes are TRBV5-1 and TRBJ1-6, with a weak D call TRBD1 (5 bases). The CDR3 reads CASSLAPQAGSPLHF. The CDR3 bases are TGCGCCAGCAGCTTGGCCCCACAGGCGGGGTCACCCCTCCACTTT.